This T cell receptor beta chain was profiled in a study of T cell responses to AZD1222 COVID-19 vaccine. Clones were sequenced by immunoSEQ multiplex PCR, and TCRdb holds only the in-frame ones, with some missing. The sample contains 150,000 or so clones, around 89% of which appear only once. The germline CDR1 and CDR2 sequences are SGHTA and FQGTGA. Trimming shortened V by 2 bases and J by 10 bases, and 22 bases separated the two germline ends. CDR3 length equals 16 residues. This clone was recorded once. Here the sequenced sample was peripheral blood, taken on day 0 of MenACWY control vaccination. The rearrangement joins TRBV7-3 to TRBJ2-3; D is unresolved. The clonotype originates from an adult in good health. The CDR3 coding sequence is TGTGCCAGCAGCTTACTCCCGGGTGTGTCTAGTGGGGCGCAGTATTTT. This sequence encodes CASSLLPGVSSGAQYF. Based on the CDR3 plus reference TRBV7-3 and TRBJ2-3, the full variable domain is GAGVSQTPSNKVTEKGKYVELRCDPISGHTALYWYRQSLGQGPEFLIYFQGTGAADDSGLPNDRFFAVRPEGSVSTLKIQRTERGDSAVYLCASSLLPGVSSGAQYFGPGTRLTVL.